The rows below give T cell receptor beta chains drawn from one sample of a study of blood T cells in healthy people across ages. TCRdb re-analysed the 5' RACE reads in MiXCR, keeping a single row per CDR3 protein. The top ten hold about an eighth of the sample, which has about 940,000 distinct CDR3 sequences, about 48% seen once. Specimen: blood. The receptors originated from a man aged 25 to 40 in good health. Both conserved end residues are part of each CDR3. A D gene is named only where the DNA matches it firmly. Size values are once, few and many counts, or a class for expanded clones, and some rows have none.

V gene	D gene	clone size	J gene	CDR3 protein	CDR3 DNA
TRBV20-1	TRBD1	few	TRBJ2-4	CSALQGATENIQYF	TGCAGTGCTTTACAGGGGGCGACGGAGAACATTCAGTACTTC
TRBV25-1	.	many	TRBJ2-7	CASSAGVFYEQYF	TGTGCCAGCAGTGCCGGGGTTTTCTACGAGCAGTACTTC
TRBV4-1	.	.	TRBJ2-1	CASSQPILPEAEQFF	TGCGCCAGCAGCCAACCGATTCTCCCGGAGGCTGAGCAGTTCTTC
TRBV20-1	TRBD2	few	TRBJ2-5	CSARVAASGDQETQYF	TGCAGTGCTAGAGTGGCGGCTAGCGGGGACCAAGAGACCCAGTACTTC
TRBV20-1	TRBD1	.	TRBJ1-2	CSARPGGRGYTF	TGCAGTGCTAGACCAGGGGGTAGGGGCTACACCTTC
TRBV7-9	.	few	TRBJ1-1	CASSPDVLKAFF	TGTGCCAGCAGCCCGGACGTATTGAAAGCTTTCTTT
TRBV20-1	TRBD2	few	TRBJ2-5	CSARVTSGVQETQYF	TGCAGTGCTAGGGTGACTAGCGGGGTGCAAGAGACCCAGTACTTC
TRBV24-1	.	few	TRBJ2-1	CATSDPPSRGTEQFF	TGTGCCACCAGTGATCCCCCCTCACGAGGAACTGAGCAGTTCTTC
TRBV6-2/TRBV6-3	TRBD1	few	TRBJ2-7	CASSRDWDRGYEQYF	TGTGCCAGCAGTCGCGATTGGGACAGGGGCTACGAGCAGTACTTC
TRBV27	.	.	TRBJ1-1	CASSSLGRLGAFF	TGTGCCAGCAGTTCCCTTGGACGGCTTGGAGCTTTCTTT
TRBV20-1	.	.	TRBJ1-1	CSASPILTNTEAFF	TGCAGTGCTAGTCCGATCTTGACGAACACTGAAGCTTTCTTT
TRBV12-3/TRBV12-4	TRBD2	.	TRBJ2-3	CASSTTSGGPSDTQYF	TGTGCCAGCAGTACGACTAGCGGGGGGCCCTCAGATACGCAGTATTTT
TRBV6-5	.	.	TRBJ1-2	CASSYSVAGGASEGYTF	TGTGCCAGCAGTTACTCCGTTGCTGGGGGCGCGAGCGAAGGCTACACCTTC
TRBV7-2	.	.	TRBJ2-7	CASSLDGGPAYEQYF	TGTGCCAGCAGCTTAGATGGAGGGCCCGCCTACGAGCAGTACTTC
TRBV4-1	TRBD1	few	TRBJ1-6	CASSQETGDGRSPLHF	TGCGCCAGCAGCCAAGAGACAGGGGATGGGCGGTCACCCCTCCACTTT
TRBV7-9	.	few	TRBJ2-7	CASSWSETGSTYEQYF	TGTGCCAGCAGCTGGAGTGAGACAGGTTCGACCTACGAGCAGTACTTC
TRBV24-1	.	.	TRBJ1-3	CATSDSRGSSSGNTIYF	TGTGCCACCAGTGATTCCAGGGGCTCATCCTCTGGAAACACCATATATTTT
TRBV29-1	TRBD1	once	TRBJ2-1	CSVETPTGGFF	TGCAGCGTTGAAACCCCGACAGGGGGGTTCTTC
TRBV28	.	few	TRBJ2-7	CASSFTGTTEQYF	TGTGCCAGCAGTTTTACAGGGACTACCGAGCAGTACTTC
TRBV7-9	.	.	TRBJ2-7	CASSLSGTNEQYF	TGTGCCAGCAGCTTATCAGGGACCAACGAGCAGTACTTC
TRBV28	.	.	TRBJ1-2	CASTRGGASNGYTF	TGTGCCAGCACTCGCGGGGGGGCGAGCAATGGCTACACCTTC
TRBV20-1	TRBD2	.	TRBJ2-5	CSVGLAQETQYF	TGCAGTGTAGGACTAGCACAAGAGACCCAGTACTTC
TRBV29-1	.	.	TRBJ2-3	CSVRFGGQTDTQYF	TGTAGCGTGCGATTCGGCGGGCAAACAGATACGCAGTATTTT
TRBV30	.	.	TRBJ2-1	CAWSVTRGVWFF	TGTGCCTGGAGTGTAACTAGGGGGGTGTGGTTCTTC
TRBV25-1	.	.	TRBJ1-6	CASSESANYNSPLHF	TGTGCCAGCAGTGAGTCAGCCAACTATAATTCACCCCTCCACTTT
TRBV28	.	.	TRBJ2-5	CASTRERVYQETQYF	TGTGCCAGCACGAGGGAGCGGGTGTACCAAGAGACCCAGTACTTC
TRBV20-1	.	.	TRBJ1-1	CSARGHTNTEAFF	TGCAGTGCTAGGGGACATACGAACACTGAAGCTTTCTTT
TRBV7-2	TRBD2	many	TRBJ2-3	CASSSAGRDTQYF	TGTGCCAGCAGCTCAGCGGGGAGAGATACGCAGTATTTT
TRBV7-9	TRBD1	few	TRBJ1-2	CASSLWSGGYGYTF	TGTGCCAGCAGCTTATGGTCAGGGGGCTATGGCTACACCTTC